This TCR beta chain was documented in a study of cytomegalovirus exposure and HLA in healthy donors. Each donor's status was that of a healthy bone marrow donor. Findings and limits, study-wide: Among the sequence variants, a highly shared cluster was likely an artifact of sequencing. The authors listed roughly 150 TCR beta chains as cytomegalovirus-associated. Later analysis demonstrated an association between a missense DCLRE1C variant and TCR beta V- and J-gene trimming.

The PCR was carried out with 60 Vbeta primers and 13 Jbeta primers. Some clones are missing from TCRdb's copy, which holds only in-frame ones; the method was immunoSEQ multiplex PCR. Of approximately 160,000 clones listed, 70% to 80% are singletons. The CDR3 runs 18 residues. Germline trimming cut 4 bases from V and 7 bases from J; bases unmatched to any gene: 21. Germline V gene data show CDR1 as MNHNS and CDR2 as SASEGT. In the case of this clone: Its antigen is still unknown.

The rearrangement joins TRBV6-1 to TRBJ2-7; 8 bases line up with TRBD1. This receptor was obtained from a female donor in good health and CMV-seronegative. Sequenced material: PBMCs. The CDR3 sequence is CASSVPRDRTPHRVEQYF. The DNA for the CDR3 is TGTGCCAGCAGTGTCCCCAGGGACAGGACCCCGCATCGGGTAGAGCAGTACTTC.